Given below is one TCR beta chain in context. Its antigen is currently unknown. This record belongs to a study of T-cell memory formation after mild COVID-19. TCRdb ran MiXCR on the 5' RACE reads and lists one entry per CDR3 protein. This sample yields approximately 89,000 distinct CDR3 sequences, of which around 13% are seen a single time; about 40% belongs to the top ten. Study-wide findings and caveats: Largely, contracting CD4+ clones fell within CM and EM, and contracting CD8+ clones within EMRA.

The CDR3 is 16 amino acids. The V and J ends lost 11 bases and 2 bases, in that order; junction bases with no gene match: 15. The chain carries TRBV12-3 or TRBV12-4 and TRBJ2-3; TRBD2 matches 8 bases. Sequenced: PBMCs or a T cell subset sorted from them (not recorded which). The receptor was isolated from a man aged 18-30 years who had mild COVID-19 (a few samples of this study predate the infection). Cell type and time point are not known. For the CDR3, the DNA is TGTGCCGTTAACTTCGGAGCTAGCGGGTACACAGATACGCAGTATTTT. This gives the protein CAVNFGASGYTDTQYF.